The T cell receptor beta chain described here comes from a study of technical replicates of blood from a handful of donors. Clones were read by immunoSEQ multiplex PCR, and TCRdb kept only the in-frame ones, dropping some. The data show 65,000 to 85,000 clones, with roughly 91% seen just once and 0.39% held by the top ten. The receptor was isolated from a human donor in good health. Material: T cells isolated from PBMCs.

In DNA, the CDR3 is TGTGCTTGGGGCGCCGGGGGGCTGGCAGATACGCAGTATTTT. This gives the protein CAWGAGGLADTQYF. The chain uses TRBV30 and TRBJ2-3; D perhaps matches TRBD2 (7 bases). CDR3 length equals 14 residues. Germline loops: CDR1 GTSNPN, CDR2 SVGIG (reference sequence).